These 15 T cell receptor beta chains originate from one sample sequenced in a study of blood T cell repertoires in COVID-19. Produced via immunoSEQ multiplex PCR; TCRdb's table is partial and in-frame only. The table shows 200,000 to 250,000 clones, with 80% occurring only once. The specimen sequenced was peripheral blood. The receptors derive from an older woman with acute or convalescent COVID-19.

The V call is TRBV9, the J call TRBJ2-3; 8 nucleotides align to TRBD2. With 0 bases clipped from V and 2 bases from J, the junction kept 2 bases outside the gene matches. There are 15 residues in the CDR3. Germline lookup yields CDR1 SGDLS and CDR2 YYNGEE. The CDR3 reads CASSVVAGNTDTQYF. As DNA, the CDR3 is TGTGCCAGCAGCGTAGTAGCGGGGAACACAGATACGCAGTATTTT.

The genes are TRBV29-1 and TRBJ1-1, with TRBD1 matching over 8 bases. The V segment lost 7 bases and the J segment 1 base; nucleotides outside the gene matches: 8. The CDR3 loop spans 14 amino acids. Germline lookup yields CDR1 SQVTM and CDR2 ANQGSEA. CDR3 bases: TGCAGCGCCGGACAGGGATCAACGAACACTGAAGCTTTCTTT. This codes for CSAGQGSTNTEAFF.

The chain employs TRBV18 and TRBJ1-5, with D tentatively TRBD1 (5 bases). Germline CDR1 is KGHSH and CDR2 is LQKENI. Trimming pared 3 bases from V and 2 bases from J, leaving 11 bases between. The CDR3 is 15 amino acids. The CDR3 DNA sequence: TGTGCCAGCTCACCCCGGGGCGGGGGCAATCAGCCCCAGCATTTT. The encoded protein is CASSPRGGGNQPQHF.

The V and J genes are TRBV10-3 and TRBJ2-5; a weak D match, TRBD1 (5 bases). This CDR3 region has 13 residues. CDR1 ENHRY and CDR2 SYGVKD come from the germline V gene. V was trimmed by 7 bases and J by 2 bases, leaving 11 bases between them. This CDR3 is CAIKRQKQETQYF. The CDR3 DNA reads TGTGCCATCAAACGACAGAAGCAAGAGACCCAGTACTTC.

The genes are TRBV4-3 and TRBJ2-7, with D perhaps matching TRBD1 (5 bases). The CDR3 runs to 16 residues. In germline, CDR1 is LGHNA, CDR2 YSLEER. Trimming shortened V by 3 bases and J by 0 bases, and 15 bases separated the two germline ends. The CDR3 spells CASSQGPRPSSYEQYF. The DNA for the CDR3 is TGCGCCAGCAGCCAGGGGCCACGCCCGAGCTCCTACGAGCAGTACTTC.

This chain joins TRBV15 and TRBJ2-7; D is uncertain. The V and J ends lost 0 bases and 6 bases respectively, with 9 bases between them. Per the germline V gene, CDR1 is LNHNV and CDR2 is YYDKDF (reference sequence). The CDR3 consists of 13 residues. In DNA, the CDR3 is TGTGCCACCAGCAGAGATATTGAGAGCGAGCAGTACTTC. It is translated as CATSRDIESEQYF.

The chain links TRBV13 to TRBJ2-3, with D maybe TRBD1 (5 bases). The CDR3 is 15 residues long. The V end lost 2 bases, the J end lost 0 bases, and 9 bases lay between the germline ends. The germline gives CDR1 PRHDT, CDR2 FYEKMQ (reference sequence). For the CDR3, the DNA is TGTGCCAGCAGCTTAAAGGGGCCTAGCACAGATACGCAGTATTTT. As protein: CASSLKGPSTDTQYF.

This chain uses TRBV5-1 with TRBJ2-1, with 8 bases fitting TRBD1. The V gene's germline CDR1 is SGHRS and CDR2 YFSETQ. J gave up 3 bases and V 0 bases, and 2 bases lay outside the gene matches. This CDR3 spans 15 amino acids. CDR3 amino acids: CASSLAGGGYNEQFF. CDR3 nucleotide sequence: TGCGCCAGCAGCTTGGCAGGGGGCGGCTACAATGAGCAGTTCTTC.

The rearrangement links TRBV18 to TRBJ2-7; possible D gene TRBD2, 5 bases. The germline V gene has CDR1 KGHSH and CDR2 LQKENI. V was cut by 3 bases and J by 2 bases, with 14 bases left in between. This CDR3 has 15 residues. CDR3 amino acids: CASSPTPGNTYEQYF. The CDR3 bases are TGTGCCAGCTCACCGACCCCCGGGAATACCTACGAGCAGTACTTC.

The gene calls are TRBV2 and TRBJ1-3, with a weak D call TRBD1 (5 bases). V was trimmed by 4 bases and J by 2 bases, leaving 9 bases between them. The CDR3 consists of 14 residues. Germline CDR1 and CDR2: SNHLY and FYNNEI. This CDR3 is CASSVRGTGNTIYF. The CDR3 bases are TGTGCCAGCAGTGTAAGGGGAACTGGAAACACCATATATTTT.

The chain uses TRBV2 and TRBJ2-7; perhaps TRBD2 as D (6 bases). The CDR3 covers 13 residues. V was pared by 3 bases and J by 4 bases, with 10 bases between. CDR1 and CDR2 from the germline V gene are SNHLY and FYNNEI. The CDR3 here is CASSDTGGYEQYF. The CDR3 DNA sequence: TGTGCCAGCAGTGATACCGGGGGTTACGAGCAGTACTTC.

The chain joins TRBV5-1 to TRBJ1-6; perhaps TRBD1 as D (6 bases). Germline V gene sequence: CDR1 SGHRS, CDR2 YFSETQ. Trimming left V 1 base short and J 10 bases short, with 12 bases between. There are 14 residues in the CDR3. In DNA form, the CDR3 reads TGCGCCAGCAGCTTGCAGGGGACGGAGTCACCCCTCCACTTT. Residues: CASSLQGTESPLHF.

This chain's CDR3 is CASSSGLTSTNEKLFF. As DNA, the CDR3 is TGTGCCAGTAGTTCTGGACTCACCTCAACTAATGAAAAACTGTTTTTT. V usage is TRBV19 and J usage is TRBJ1-4; D is undetermined. Germline CDR1 LNHDA, CDR2 SQIVND (reference sequence). V gave up 5 bases and J gave up 0 bases, with 13 bases separating them. The CDR3 has 16 amino acids.

This sequence joins TRBV18 and TRBJ2-4; D is perhaps TRBD2 (6 bases). CDR1 is KGHSH and CDR2 is LQKENI in the germline V gene. The V gene lost 3 bases and the J gene lost 6 bases, with 12 bases spanning the gap. The CDR3 length is 14 residues. The CDR3 region has the DNA TGTGCCAGCTCACCGTCGGGGGTAGTAAACATTCAGTACTTC. It codes for CASSPSGVVNIQYF.

This clone was counted between two and nine times. V gene TRBV3-1 (or the pseudogene TRBV3-2) combines with J gene TRBJ1-5, with a possible D match to TRBD1 (6 bases). The V gene's germline CDR1 is LGHDT and CDR2 YNNKEL (reference sequence). V gave up 8 bases and J gave up 4 bases, with 6 bases separating them. The CDR3 spans 11 residues. The CDR3 DNA is TGTGCCAGCGGACAGAATCAGCCCCAGCATTTT. It yields the protein CASGQNQPQHF.